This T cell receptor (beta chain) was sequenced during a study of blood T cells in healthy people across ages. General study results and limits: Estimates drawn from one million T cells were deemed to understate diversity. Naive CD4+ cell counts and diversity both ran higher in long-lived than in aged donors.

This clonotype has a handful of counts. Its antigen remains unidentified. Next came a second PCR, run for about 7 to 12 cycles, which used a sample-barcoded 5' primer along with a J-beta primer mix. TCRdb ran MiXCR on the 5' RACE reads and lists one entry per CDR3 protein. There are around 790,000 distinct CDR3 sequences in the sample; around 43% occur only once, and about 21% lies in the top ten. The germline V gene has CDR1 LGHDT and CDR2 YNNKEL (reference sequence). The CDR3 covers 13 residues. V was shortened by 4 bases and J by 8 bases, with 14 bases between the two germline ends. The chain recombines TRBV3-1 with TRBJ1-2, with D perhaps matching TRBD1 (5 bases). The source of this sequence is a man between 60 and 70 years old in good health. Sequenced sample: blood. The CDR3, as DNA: TGTGCCAGCAGCCCGGGACGGGCTAGGGGCTACACCTTC. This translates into CASSPGRARGYTF.